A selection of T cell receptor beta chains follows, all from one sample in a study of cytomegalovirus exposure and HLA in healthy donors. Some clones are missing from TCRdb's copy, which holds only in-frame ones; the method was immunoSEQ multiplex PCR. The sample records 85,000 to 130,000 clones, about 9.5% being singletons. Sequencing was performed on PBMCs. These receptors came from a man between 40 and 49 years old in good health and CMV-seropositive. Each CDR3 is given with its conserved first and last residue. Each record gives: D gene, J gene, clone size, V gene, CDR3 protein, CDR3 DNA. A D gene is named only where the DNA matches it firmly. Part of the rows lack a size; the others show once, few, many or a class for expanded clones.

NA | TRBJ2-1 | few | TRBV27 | CASSLEPVSYNEQFF | TGTGCCAGCAGTCTAGAGCCGGTCTCCTACAATGAGCAGTTCTTC
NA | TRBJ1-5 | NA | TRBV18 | CASSPGQGGQPQHF | TGTGCCAGCTCACCGGGTCAGGGCGGTCAGCCCCAGCATTTT
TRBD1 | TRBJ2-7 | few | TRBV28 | CASSSGTGGAEQYF | TGTGCCAGCAGTTCCGGGACAGGGGGCGCCGAGCAGTACTTC
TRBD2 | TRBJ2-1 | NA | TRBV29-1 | CSVRSSGIITEQFF | TGCAGCGTTCGCTCAAGCGGGATTATCACTGAGCAGTTCTTC
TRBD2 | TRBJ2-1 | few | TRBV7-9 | CASSLRGGTSGSNEQFF | TGTGCCAGCAGCTTACGGGGGGGGACTAGCGGGAGTAATGAGCAGTTCTTC
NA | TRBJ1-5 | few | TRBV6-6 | CASSYSVVQPQHF | TGTGCCAGCAGTTACTCCGTAGTTCAGCCCCAGCATTTT
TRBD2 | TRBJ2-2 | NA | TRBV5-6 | CASSLTPYAGVTGELFF | TGTGCCAGCAGCCTGACCCCTTACGCGGGAGTCACCGGGGAGCTGTTTTTT
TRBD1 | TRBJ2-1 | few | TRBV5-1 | CASSMGQGVGNEQFF | TGCGCCAGCAGCATGGGACAGGGAGTAGGCAATGAGCAGTTCTTC
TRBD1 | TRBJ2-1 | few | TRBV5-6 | CASSGTGRNNEQFF | TGTGCCAGCAGCGGGACAGGGCGGAACAATGAGCAGTTCTTC
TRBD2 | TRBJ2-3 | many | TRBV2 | CASSETSGRVHTQYF | TGTGCCAGCAGTGAGACTAGCGGGAGGGTTCATACGCAGTATTTT
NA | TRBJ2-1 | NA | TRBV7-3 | CASTPPGGNEQFF | TGTGCCAGCACCCCCCCCGGGGGCAATGAGCAGTTCTTC
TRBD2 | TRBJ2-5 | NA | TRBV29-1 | CSVRPSGKQETQYF | TGCAGCGTTCGCCCTAGCGGAAAACAAGAGACCCAGTACTTC
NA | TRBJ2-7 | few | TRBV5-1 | CASSFRGGPYEQYF | TGCGCCAGCAGCTTCCGGGGAGGCCCCTACGAGCAGTACTTC
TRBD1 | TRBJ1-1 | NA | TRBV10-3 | CAISRDREGTEAFF | TGTGCCATCAGTCGGGACAGGGAGGGGACTGAAGCTTTCTTT
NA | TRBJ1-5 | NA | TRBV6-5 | CASSRTEHRDQPQHF | TGTGCCAGCAGTCGTACAGAGCACAGGGATCAGCCCCAGCATTTT